This TCR beta chain was sequenced during a study of molecular identifiers for immune sequencing clone quantification. General study findings and limits: For highly expanded clones, sizes could be underestimated when identical TCR molecules share a barcode.

This clonotype was observed a handful of times. Antigen specificity is unknown. This CDR3 region has 17 residues. V lost 4 bases and J lost 0; bases outside the gene matches: 8. Germline loops: CDR1 SGHRS, CDR2 YFSETQ. TCRdb itself ran the PCR reads through MiXCR, one entry per CDR3 protein. The sample carries more than 550,000 distinct CDR3 sequences, about 25% recorded once. The receptor was derived from a human donor in good health. Some libraries in this study had Jurkat cell RNA spiked in. The chain recombines TRBV5-1 with TRBJ1-1; TRBD1 matches 11 bases. The sequenced material came from naive CD8+ T cells from blood, with Jurkat cell RNA spiked in. Subset defined: FACS-sorted CD8+CD4-CCR7+CD45RA+ naive T cells. In DNA form, the CDR3 reads TGCGCCAGCAGCACCGGACAGGGGGCTCTCATGAACACTGAAGCTTTCTTT. Encoded protein: CASSTGQGALMNTEAFF. Full variable domain (missing parts from reference TRBV5-1 and TRBJ1-1): KAGVTQTPRYLIKTRGQQVTLSCSPISGHRSVSWYQQTPGQGLQFLFEYFSETQRNKGNFPGRFSGRQFSNSRSEMNVSTLELGDSALYLCASSTGQGALMNTEAFFGQGTRLTVV.